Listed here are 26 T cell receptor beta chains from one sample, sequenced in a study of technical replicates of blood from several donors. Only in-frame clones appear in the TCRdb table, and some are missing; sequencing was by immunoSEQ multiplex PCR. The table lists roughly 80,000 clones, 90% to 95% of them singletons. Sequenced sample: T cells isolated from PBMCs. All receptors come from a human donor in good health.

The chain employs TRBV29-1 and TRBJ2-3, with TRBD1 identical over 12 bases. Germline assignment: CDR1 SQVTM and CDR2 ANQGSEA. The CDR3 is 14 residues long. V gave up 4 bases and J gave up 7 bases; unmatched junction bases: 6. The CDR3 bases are TGCAGCGTTGCCGGGACAGGGGGCAGGAATACGCAGTATTTT. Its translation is CSVAGTGGRNTQYF.

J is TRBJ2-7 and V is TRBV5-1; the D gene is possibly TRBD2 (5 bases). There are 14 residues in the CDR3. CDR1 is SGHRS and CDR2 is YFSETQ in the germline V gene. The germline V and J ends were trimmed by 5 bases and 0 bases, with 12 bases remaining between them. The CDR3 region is CASRNQRSSYEQYF. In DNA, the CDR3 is TGCGCCAGCAGGAACCAGCGGAGCTCCTACGAGCAGTACTTC.

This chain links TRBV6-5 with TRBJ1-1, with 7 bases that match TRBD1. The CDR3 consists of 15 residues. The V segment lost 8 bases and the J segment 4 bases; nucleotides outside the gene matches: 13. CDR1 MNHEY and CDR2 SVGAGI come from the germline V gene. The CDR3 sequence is CASSSGGGGATEAFF. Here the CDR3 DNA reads TGTGCCAGCTCCTCAGGGGGTGGAGGGGCCACTGAAGCTTTCTTT.

The CDR3 DNA reads as TGTGCCAGCAGCCGGGGATTCCCCCACTCCTACAATGAGCAGTTCTTC. It encodes CASSRGFPHSYNEQFF. The rearrangement links TRBV13 to TRBJ2-1, with a tentative D call TRBD2 (5 bases). V lost 5 bases, J lost 0 bases, and 14 bases lay in between. The CDR3 contains 16 residues. From germline, CDR1 is PRHDT and CDR2 FYEKMQ (reference sequence). The full variable domain, completed using reference TRBV13 and TRBJ2-1, is AAGVIQSPRHLIKEKRETATLKCYPIPRHDTVYWYQQGPGQDPQFLISFYEKMQSDKGSIPDRFSAQQFSDYHSELNMSSLELGDSALYFCASSRGFPHSYNEQFFGPGTRLTVL.

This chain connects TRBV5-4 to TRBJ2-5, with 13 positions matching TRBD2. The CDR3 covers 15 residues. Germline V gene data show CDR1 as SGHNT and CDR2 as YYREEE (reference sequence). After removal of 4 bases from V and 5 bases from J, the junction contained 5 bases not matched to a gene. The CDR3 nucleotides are TGTGCCAGCAGCCAGGGACTAGCGGGGATGGAGACCCAGTACTTC. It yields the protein CASSQGLAGMETQYF. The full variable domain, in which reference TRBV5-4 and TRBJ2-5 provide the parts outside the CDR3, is ETGVTQSPTHLIKTRGQQVTLRCSSQSGHNTVSWYQQALGQGPQFIFQYYREEENGRGNFPPRFSGLQFPNYSSELNVNALELDDSALYLCASSQGLAGMETQYFGPGTRLLVL.

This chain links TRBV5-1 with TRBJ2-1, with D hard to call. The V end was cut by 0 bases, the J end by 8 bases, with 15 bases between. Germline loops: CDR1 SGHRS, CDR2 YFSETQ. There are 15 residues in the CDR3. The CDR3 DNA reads TGCGCCAGCAGCTTGGAAATGGTCGTACACGATGAGCAGTTCTTC. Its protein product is CASSLEMVVHDEQFF.

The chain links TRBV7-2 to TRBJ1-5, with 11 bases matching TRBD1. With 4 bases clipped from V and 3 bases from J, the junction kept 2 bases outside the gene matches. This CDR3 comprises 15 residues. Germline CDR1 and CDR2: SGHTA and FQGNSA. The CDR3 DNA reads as TGTGCCAGCAGCTCGGGACAGGGGGACAATCAGCCCCAGCATTTT. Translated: CASSSGQGDNQPQHF.

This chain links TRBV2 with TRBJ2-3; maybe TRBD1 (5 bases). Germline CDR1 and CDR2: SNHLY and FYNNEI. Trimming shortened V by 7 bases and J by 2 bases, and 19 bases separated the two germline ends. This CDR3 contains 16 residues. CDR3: CASTVDRGTYTDTQYF. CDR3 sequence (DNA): TGTGCCAGCACCGTGGATAGGGGAACCTACACAGATACGCAGTATTTT.

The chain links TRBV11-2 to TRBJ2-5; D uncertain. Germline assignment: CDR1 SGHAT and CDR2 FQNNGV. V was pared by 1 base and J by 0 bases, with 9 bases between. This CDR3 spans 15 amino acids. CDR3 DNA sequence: TGTGCCAGCAGCTTAGTGGGCAGGTACCAAGAGACCCAGTACTTC. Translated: CASSLVGRYQETQYF.

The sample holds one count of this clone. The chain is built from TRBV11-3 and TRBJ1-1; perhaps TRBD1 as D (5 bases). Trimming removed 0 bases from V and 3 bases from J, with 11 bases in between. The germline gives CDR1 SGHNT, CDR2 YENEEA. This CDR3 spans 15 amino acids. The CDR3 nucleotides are TGTGCCAGCAGCTTAGATCAGGGATCAGACACTGAAGCTTTCTTT. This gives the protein CASSLDQGSDTEAFF.

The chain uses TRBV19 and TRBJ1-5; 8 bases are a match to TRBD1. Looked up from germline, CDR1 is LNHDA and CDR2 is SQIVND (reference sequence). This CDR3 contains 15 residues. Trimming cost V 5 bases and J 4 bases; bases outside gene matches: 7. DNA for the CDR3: TGTGCCAGTAGTGGGGGGACAGGCCCAAATCAGCCCCAGCATTTT. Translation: CASSGGTGPNQPQHF. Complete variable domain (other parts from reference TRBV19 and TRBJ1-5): DGGITQSPKYLFRKEGQNVTLSCEQNLNHDAMYWYRQDPGQGLRLIYYSQIVNDFQKGDIAEGYSVSREKKESFPLTVTSAQKNPTAFYLCASSGGTGPNQPQHFGDGTRLSIL.

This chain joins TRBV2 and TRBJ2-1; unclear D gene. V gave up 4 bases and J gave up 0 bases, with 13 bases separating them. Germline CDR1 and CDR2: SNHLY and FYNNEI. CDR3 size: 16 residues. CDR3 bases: TGTGCCAGCAGTGCTATGGGTAGGAGCTCCTACAATGAGCAGTTCTTC. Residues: CASSAMGRSSYNEQFF.

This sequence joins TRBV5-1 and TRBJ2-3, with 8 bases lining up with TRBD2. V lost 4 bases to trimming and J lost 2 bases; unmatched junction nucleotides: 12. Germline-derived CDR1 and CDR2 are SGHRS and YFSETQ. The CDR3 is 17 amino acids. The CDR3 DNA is TGCGCCAGCAGCGGGATGGGGGAGCGGGGGACCACAGATACGCAGTATTTT. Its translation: CASSGMGERGTTDTQYF.

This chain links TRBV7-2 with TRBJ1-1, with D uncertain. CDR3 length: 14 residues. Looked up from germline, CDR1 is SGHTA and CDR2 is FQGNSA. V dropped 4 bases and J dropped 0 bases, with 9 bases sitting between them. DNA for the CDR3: TGTGCCAGCAGCTCCTTTTCAGTGAACACTGAAGCTTTCTTT. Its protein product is CASSSFSVNTEAFF.

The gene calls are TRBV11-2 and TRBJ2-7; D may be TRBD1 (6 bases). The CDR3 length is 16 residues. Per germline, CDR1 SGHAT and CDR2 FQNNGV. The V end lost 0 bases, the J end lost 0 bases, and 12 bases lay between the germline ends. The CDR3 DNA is TGTGCCAGCAGCTTAGATGTGACAGGAGCCTCCTACGAGCAGTACTTC. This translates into CASSLDVTGASYEQYF.

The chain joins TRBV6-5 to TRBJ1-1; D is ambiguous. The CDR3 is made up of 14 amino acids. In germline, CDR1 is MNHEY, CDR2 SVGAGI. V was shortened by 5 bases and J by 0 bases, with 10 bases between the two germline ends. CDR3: CASSHNRLNTEAFF. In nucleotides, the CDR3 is TGTGCCAGCAGTCACAATCGCCTGAACACTGAAGCTTTCTTT.

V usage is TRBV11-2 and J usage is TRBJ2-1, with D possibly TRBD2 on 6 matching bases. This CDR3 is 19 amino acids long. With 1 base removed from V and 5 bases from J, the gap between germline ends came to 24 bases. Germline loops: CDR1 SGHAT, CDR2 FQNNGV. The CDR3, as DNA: TGTGCCAGCAGCTTAGCTTCTTTTACTAGCTGGGTAGGAGACAATGAGCAGTTCTTC. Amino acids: CASSLASFTSWVGDNEQFF.

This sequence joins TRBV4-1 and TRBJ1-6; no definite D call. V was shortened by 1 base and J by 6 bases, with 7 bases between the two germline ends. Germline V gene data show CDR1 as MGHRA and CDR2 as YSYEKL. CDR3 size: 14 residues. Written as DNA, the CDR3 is TGCGCCAGCAGCCAAGTCGGTTTTAATTCACCCCTCCACTTT. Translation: CASSQVGFNSPLHF.

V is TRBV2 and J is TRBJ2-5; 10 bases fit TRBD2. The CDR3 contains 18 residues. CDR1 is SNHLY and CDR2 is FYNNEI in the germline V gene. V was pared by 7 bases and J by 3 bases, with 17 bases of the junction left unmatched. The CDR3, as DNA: TGTGCCAGCACCCGGCGAAGGGCCTGGCTAGCGGGAGAAGAGACCCAGTACTTC. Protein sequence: CASTRRRAWLAGEETQYF.

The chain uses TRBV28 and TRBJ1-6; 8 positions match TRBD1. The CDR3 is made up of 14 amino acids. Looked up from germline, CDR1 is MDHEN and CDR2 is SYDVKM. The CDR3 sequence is CAEGQGAVHSPLHF. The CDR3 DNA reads TGTGCGGAGGGGCAGGGGGCCGTACATTCACCCCTCCACTTT.

The CDR3 spells CASSAPRTSGGAQYF. In nucleotides, the CDR3 is TGTGCCAGCAGTGCCCCCCGGACTAGCGGGGGGGCGCAGTATTTT. The genes are TRBV6-5 and TRBJ2-3; 15 nucleotides agree with TRBD2. Germline CDR1 MNHEY, CDR2 SVGAGI. The J segment lost 10 bases and the V segment lost 5 bases, leaving 7 bases of the junction unmatched. The CDR3 runs 15 residues.

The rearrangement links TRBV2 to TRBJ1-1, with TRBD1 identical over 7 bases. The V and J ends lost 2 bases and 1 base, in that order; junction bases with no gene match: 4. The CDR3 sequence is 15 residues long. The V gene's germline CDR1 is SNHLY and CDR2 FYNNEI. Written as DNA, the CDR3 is TGTGCCAGCAGTGAAAAGGGGGCTACGAACACTGAAGCTTTCTTT. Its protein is CASSEKGATNTEAFF.

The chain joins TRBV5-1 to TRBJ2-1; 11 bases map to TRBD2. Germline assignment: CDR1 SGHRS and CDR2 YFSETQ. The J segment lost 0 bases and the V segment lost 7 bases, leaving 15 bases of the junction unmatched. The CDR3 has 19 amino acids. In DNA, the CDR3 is TGCGCCAGCCGAGGGGGTGGTAGCGGGGGGGCCGCCTCCTACAATGAGCAGTTCTTC. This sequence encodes CASRGGGSGGAASYNEQFF.

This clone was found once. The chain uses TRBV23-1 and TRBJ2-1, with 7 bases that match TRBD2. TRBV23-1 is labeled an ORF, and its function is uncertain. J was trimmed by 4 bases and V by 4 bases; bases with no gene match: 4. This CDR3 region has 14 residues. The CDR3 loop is CASSRQAGYNEQFF. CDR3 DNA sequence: TGCGCCAGCAGTCGGCAAGCGGGGTACAATGAGCAGTTCTTC.

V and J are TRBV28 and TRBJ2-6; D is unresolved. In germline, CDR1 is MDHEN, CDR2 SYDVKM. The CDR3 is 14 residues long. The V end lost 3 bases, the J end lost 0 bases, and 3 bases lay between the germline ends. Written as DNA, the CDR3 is TGTGCCAGCAGTTTGGCCTCTGGGGCCAACGTCCTGACTTTC. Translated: CASSLASGANVLTF.

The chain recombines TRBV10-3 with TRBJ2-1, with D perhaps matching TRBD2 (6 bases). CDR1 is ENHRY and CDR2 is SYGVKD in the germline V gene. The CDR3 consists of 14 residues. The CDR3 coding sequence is TGTGCTCTCAATTCAGCGGGCCCCTACAATGAGCAGTTCTTC. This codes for CALNSAGPYNEQFF.